This T cell receptor (beta chain) was identified in a study of PD-1 blockade in classical Hodgkin lymphoma. With no exception, relapse followed autologous stem cell transplantation in all patients, and brentuximab vedotin exposure varied. Magnetic negative selection isolated CD8+ T cells from thawed PBMCs. This CDR3 has 15 residues. Trimming pared 4 bases from V and 6 bases from J, leaving 17 bases between. Germline loops: CDR1 SGHDT, CDR2 YYEEEE. Clones were sequenced by immunoSEQ multiplex PCR, and TCRdb holds only the in-frame ones, with some missing. The sample holds about 27,000 clones; 80% to 90% are singletons and the top ten take around 6.7%.

The genes are TRBV5-6 and TRBJ2-1; D is unclear. The sequences come from CD8+ T cells from blood, collected at baseline. The source is a human donor with classical Hodgkin lymphoma. The CDR3 sequence: CASSVWVVNRNEQFF. CDR3 coding DNA: TGTGCCAGCAGCGTTTGGGTGGTAAACCGCAATGAGCAGTTCTTC. Based on the CDR3 plus reference TRBV5-6 and TRBJ2-1, the full variable domain is DAGVTQSPTHLIKTRGQQVTLRCSPKSGHDTVSWYQQALGQGPQFIFQYYEEEERQRGNFPDRFSGHQFPNYSSELNVNALLLGDSALYLCASSVWVVNRNEQFFGPGTRLTVL.